The source of this T cell receptor beta chain is a study of T cells in Graves' hyperthyroidism and ophthalmopathy. Study observations and caveats: Stable hyperthyroidism and ophthalmopathy were separated using 13 V-J signatures.

Researchers took RNA transcripts and amplified the TCR beta CDR3 regions from them. A first-round RT-PCR of the TCR CDR3 used the HTBI primer set. TCRdb redid the calling of the multiplex PCR reads with MiXCR, one entry per CDR3 protein. The sample has around 500,000 distinct CDR3 sequences; roughly 14% are singletons. Germline CDR1 and CDR2: SEHNR and FQNEAQ (reference sequence). The CDR3 has 13 amino acids. The ends were cut back, 5 bases at V and 8 bases at J, with 12 bases in the middle. This clonotype was seen more than once but under ten times. The antigen is not known. Sequencing was done on a sample of blood. The rearrangement joins TRBV7-9 to TRBJ1-4; perhaps TRBD1 as D (6 bases). This TCR derives from a woman between 18 and 30 years old with Graves' hyperthyroidism. CDR3 in DNA: TGTGCCAGCAGCCCAGGGGTACGGGAAAAACTGTTTTTT. Its translation is CASSPGVREKLFF.